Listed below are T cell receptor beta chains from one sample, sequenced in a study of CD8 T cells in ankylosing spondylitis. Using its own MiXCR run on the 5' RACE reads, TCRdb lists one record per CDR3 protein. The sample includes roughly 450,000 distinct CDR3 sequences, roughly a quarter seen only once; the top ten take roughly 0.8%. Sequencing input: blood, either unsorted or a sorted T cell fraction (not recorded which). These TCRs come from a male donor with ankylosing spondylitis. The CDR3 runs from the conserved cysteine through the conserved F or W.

CASGNYNEQFF	TRBJ2-1	TRBV9
CSAGGQGSNNQPQHF	TRBJ1-5	TRBV20-1
CASRVAGGPINEQFF	TRBJ2-1	TRBV25-1
CASGDQSNTEAFF	TRBJ1-1	TRBV5-1
CASSFRQGTMNTEAFF	TRBJ1-1	TRBV12-3/TRBV12-4
CASSEQKRNGYTF	TRBJ1-2	TRBV6-1
CASSAGTITGELFF	TRBJ2-2	TRBV7-2
CASSAGRTNYGYTF	TRBJ1-2	TRBV6-1
CASSLAGGPYNEQFF	TRBJ2-1	TRBV7-7
CSAPQLTSMYNEQFF	TRBJ2-1	TRBV20-1
CASGSSDGTSTDTQYF	TRBJ2-3	TRBV12-5
CASSGDRGLGNQPQHF	TRBJ1-5	TRBV2
CASSLVAGGSYEQYF	TRBJ2-7	TRBV7-2
CASTHMGFRQGGIGQYF	TRBJ2-5	TRBV11-2
CASSFHTDTQYF	TRBJ2-3	TRBV11-3
CASSQELAGTDTQYF	TRBJ2-3	TRBV4-2
CASTNRGSFADTQYF	TRBJ2-3	TRBV7-2
CASASQRVETQYF	TRBJ2-5	TRBV11-2
CASSFMGGSYNEQFF	TRBJ2-1	TRBV7-6
CASSEPGGVNQPQHF	TRBJ1-5	TRBV6-1
CASSVGYPGELFF	TRBJ2-2	TRBV2
CASSPPGTIGETQYF	TRBJ2-5	TRBV5-6
CASSLGGGKNIQYF	TRBJ2-4	TRBV7-8
CASSLGFGGSYNEQFF	TRBJ2-1	TRBV12-3/TRBV12-4
CASSYGMGNEQFF	TRBJ2-1	TRBV6-6
CATLGPLTGELFF	TRBJ2-2	TRBV6-6
CSALIGTTINEQFF	TRBJ2-1	TRBV29-1
CSGEGSRHETQYF	TRBJ2-5	TRBV20-1
CSASWAGGYNEQFF	TRBJ2-1	TRBV20-1
CASSPLAGVDSEQFF	TRBJ2-1	TRBV5-1
CSATRGGTEAFF	TRBJ1-1	TRBV29-1
CASSPTRAEETQYF	TRBJ2-5	TRBV5-4
CASSSPNLGSPLHF	TRBJ1-6	TRBV5-6
CSVTGTSGYEQYF	TRBJ2-7	TRBV29-1
CASSFQSGVYEQYF	TRBJ2-7	TRBV11-2
CASSIRDGYEQYF	TRBJ2-7	TRBV12-3/TRBV12-4
CASSLVGTRETQYF	TRBJ2-5	TRBV5-1
CASSLGEWEAEAFF	TRBJ1-1	TRBV5-6
CASSTDRYRNEQFF	TRBJ2-1	TRBV2
CASHPGQGWGTQYF	TRBJ2-3	TRBV5-1
CASSSGDPSRNTQYF	TRBJ2-3	TRBV11-2
CASSFSRDSDSPLHF	TRBJ1-6	TRBV5-1
CSARTWGPLSYEQYF	TRBJ2-7	TRBV20-1
CATSDLDRVANEQFF	TRBJ2-1	TRBV24-1
CASSQETEVNEQFF	TRBJ2-1	TRBV4-2
CASSLTGTLQYF	TRBJ2-7	TRBV7-8
CASSFYAGGTEDTQYF	TRBJ2-3	TRBV12-3/TRBV12-4
CATSDLGREPQYF	TRBJ2-3	TRBV24-1
CASSSLASGPGGYTF	TRBJ1-2	TRBV27
CASSSGTSLTDTQYF	TRBJ2-3	TRBV12-3/TRBV12-4
CASRDKGTGRGYTF	TRBJ1-2	TRBV27
CASNKGTSAYNEQFF	TRBJ2-1	TRBV12-3/TRBV12-4
CASRDHGGYNEQFF	TRBJ2-1	TRBV4-2
CASSLVPGSSGNTIYF	TRBJ1-3	TRBV11-2
CSARDLSRYTEAFF	TRBJ1-1	TRBV20-1
CATSRDRYYNEQFF	TRBJ2-1	TRBV15
CSARPAGGWYEQYF	TRBJ2-7	TRBV20-1
CASSLYRPSYNEQFF	TRBJ2-1	TRBV5-1
CATSRDGFGDTQYF	TRBJ2-3	TRBV15
CASSWTGRSYEQYF	TRBJ2-7	TRBV5-5